This T cell receptor beta chain was profiled in a study of graft-versus-host responses after intestinal transplantation. For the study at large: Transplantation in recipients was multivisceral, liver-intestinal, or isolated intestinal. Among the recipients, all got anti-thymocyte globulin induction and then tacrolimus and steroids for approximately 3 years.

Data came from immunoSEQ multiplex PCR; TCRdb stores just in-frame clones and leaves some out. Of 9,800 or so clones listed, approximately 72% were seen once; the top ten hold around a quarter. Graft tissue was processed to release intraepithelial and lamina propria lymphocytes. The study's findings and limits: The highest levels of circulating GvH clones went along with early declines in HvG clones after transplant. GvH clonotypes were identified within recipient marrow, with a subset emerging first in ileum or blood.

The length of the CDR3 is 16 residues. V shed 3 bases and J shed 1 base, with 13 bases lying between them. The germline V gene has CDR1 KGHSH and CDR2 LQKENI. In the case of this clone: Its antigen is not known.

The sample in question was ileum tissue, obtained less than 550 days after intestinal transplant. The rearrangement links TRBV18 to TRBJ1-3, with D tentatively TRBD1 (5 bases). The receptor comes from a human patient who received an intestinal transplant, so some T cells may come from the graft donor. The CDR3 is CASSPQGRLSGNTIYF. CDR3 coding DNA: TGTGCCAGCTCACCTCAGGGACGCCTTTCTGGAAACACCATATATTTT.